The clone carrying this T cell receptor beta chain was observed once. Its target is not known. This sample is part of a study of cytomegalovirus exposure and HLA in healthy donors. Points from the study as a whole: Across donors, most TCRs were seen rarely, yet some public ones were widespread. It was only CMV serostatus that was available as immune exposure information. Roughly uniform depth of sequencing across donors was assumed in presence/absence analyses.

The study ran its PCR with 60 Vbeta and 13 Jbeta primers. Assay used: immunoSEQ multiplex PCR; TCRdb lists only in-frame clones, some missing. The profile shows over 95,000 clones, 70% to 80% of them singletons. While unrecorded immune exposures were likely, the donors were nominally healthy when sampled. The receptor's source is a female donor in good health and CMV-seronegative. Sequencing was performed on PBMCs.

The CDR3 DNA reads as TGTGCCAGCAGTGAAGTCAGAATCTACGAGCAGTACTTC. Protein: CASSEVRIYEQYF. The chain joins TRBV6-1 to TRBJ2-7; D is uncertain. This CDR3 is built from 13 residues. CDR1 and CDR2 (germline): MNHNS, SASEGT. V lost 1 base, J lost 3 bases, and 7 bases lay in between.